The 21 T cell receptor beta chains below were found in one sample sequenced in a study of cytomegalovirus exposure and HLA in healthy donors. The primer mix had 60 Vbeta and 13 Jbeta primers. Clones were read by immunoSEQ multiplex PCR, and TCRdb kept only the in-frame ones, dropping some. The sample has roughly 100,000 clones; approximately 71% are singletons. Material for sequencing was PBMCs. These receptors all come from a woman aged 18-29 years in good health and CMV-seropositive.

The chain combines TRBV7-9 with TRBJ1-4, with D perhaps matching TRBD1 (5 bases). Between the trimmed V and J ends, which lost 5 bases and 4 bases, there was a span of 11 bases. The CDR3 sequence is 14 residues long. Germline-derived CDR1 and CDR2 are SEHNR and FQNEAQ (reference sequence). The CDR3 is CASSQDRHNEKLFF. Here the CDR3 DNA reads TGTGCCAGCAGCCAAGACAGACATAATGAAAAACTGTTTTTT.

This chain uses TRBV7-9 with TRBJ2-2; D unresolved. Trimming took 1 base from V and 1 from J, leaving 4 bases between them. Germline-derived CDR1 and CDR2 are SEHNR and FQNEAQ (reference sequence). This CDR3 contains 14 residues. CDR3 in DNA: TGTGCCAGCAGCTTAGTCAGGAACACCGGGGAGCTGTTTTTT. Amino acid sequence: CASSLVRNTGELFF. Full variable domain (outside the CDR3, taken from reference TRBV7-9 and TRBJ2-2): DTGVSQNPRHKITKRGQNVTFRCDPISEHNRLYWYRQTLGQGPEFLTYFQNEAQLEKSRLLSDRFSAERPKGSFSTLEIQRTEQGDSAMYLCASSLVRNTGELFFGEGSRLTVL.

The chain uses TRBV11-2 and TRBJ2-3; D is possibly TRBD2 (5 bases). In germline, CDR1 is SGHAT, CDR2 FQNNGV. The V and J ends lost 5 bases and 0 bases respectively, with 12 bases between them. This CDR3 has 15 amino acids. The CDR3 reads CASSPVTGSTDTQYF. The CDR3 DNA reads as TGTGCCAGCAGCCCCGTAACGGGGAGCACAGATACGCAGTATTTT.

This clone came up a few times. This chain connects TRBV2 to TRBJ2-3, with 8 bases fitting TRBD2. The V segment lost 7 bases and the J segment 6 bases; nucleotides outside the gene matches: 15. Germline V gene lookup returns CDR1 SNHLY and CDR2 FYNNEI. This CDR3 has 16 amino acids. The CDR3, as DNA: TGTGCCAGCACCCAAATGATCGGGAGGGCCCGGGATACGCAGTATTTT. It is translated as CASTQMIGRARDTQYF.

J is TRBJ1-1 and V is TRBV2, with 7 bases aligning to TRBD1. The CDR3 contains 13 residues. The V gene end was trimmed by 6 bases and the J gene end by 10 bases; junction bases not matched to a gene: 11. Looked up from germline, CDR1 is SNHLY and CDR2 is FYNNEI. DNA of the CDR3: TGTGCCAGCAGAAAGACAGGGCCACCGTCAGCTTTCTTT. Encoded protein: CASRKTGPPSAFF.

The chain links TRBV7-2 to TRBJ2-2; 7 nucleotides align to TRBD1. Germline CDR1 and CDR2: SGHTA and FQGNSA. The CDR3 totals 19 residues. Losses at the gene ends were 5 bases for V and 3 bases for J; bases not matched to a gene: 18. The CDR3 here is CASSQGPNRQGPYTGELFF. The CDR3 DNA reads TGTGCCAGCAGCCAAGGACCCAATCGACAGGGACCGTACACCGGGGAGCTGTTTTTT.

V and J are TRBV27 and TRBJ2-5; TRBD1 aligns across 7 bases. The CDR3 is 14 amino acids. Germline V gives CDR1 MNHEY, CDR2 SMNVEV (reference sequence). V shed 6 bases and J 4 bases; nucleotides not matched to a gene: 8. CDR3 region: CASSPTGIRETQYF. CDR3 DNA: TGTGCCAGCAGCCCGACAGGGATCCGAGAGACCCAGTACTTC.

CDR3 nucleotides: TGCGCCAGCAGCTTCGCGGGGTGGGGAAACACCGGGGAGCTGTTTTTT. This encodes CASSFAGWGNTGELFF. V usage is TRBV5-1 and J usage is TRBJ2-2, with D perhaps TRBD2 (6 bases). CDR1 is SGHRS and CDR2 is YFSETQ in the germline V gene. V was clipped by 2 bases and J by 2 bases, with 13 bases between them. This CDR3 contains 16 residues.

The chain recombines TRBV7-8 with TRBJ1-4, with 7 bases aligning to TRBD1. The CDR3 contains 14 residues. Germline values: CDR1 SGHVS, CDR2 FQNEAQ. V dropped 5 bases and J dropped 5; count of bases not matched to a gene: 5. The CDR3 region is CASSPTTGNEKLFF. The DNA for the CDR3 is TGTGCCAGCAGCCCTACGACAGGGAATGAAAAACTGTTTTTT. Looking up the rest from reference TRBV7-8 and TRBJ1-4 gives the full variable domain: GAGVSQSPRYKVAKRGQDVALRCDPISGHVSLFWYQQALGQGPEFLTYFQNEAQLDKSGLPSDRFFAERPEGSVSTLKIQRTQQEDSAVYLCASSPTTGNEKLFFGSGTQLSVL.

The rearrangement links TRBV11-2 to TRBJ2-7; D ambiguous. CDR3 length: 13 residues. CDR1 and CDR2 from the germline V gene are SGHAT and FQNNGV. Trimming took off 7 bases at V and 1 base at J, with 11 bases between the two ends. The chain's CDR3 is CASKLGSSYEQYF. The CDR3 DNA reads TGTGCCAGCAAATTGGGCAGTTCCTACGAGCAGTACTTC.

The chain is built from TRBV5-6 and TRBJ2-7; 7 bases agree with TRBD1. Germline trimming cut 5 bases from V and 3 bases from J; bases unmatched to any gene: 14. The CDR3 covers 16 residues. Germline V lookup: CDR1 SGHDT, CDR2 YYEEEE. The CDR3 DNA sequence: TGTGCCAGCAGTGATACAGGGGCCGCTACTTACTACGAGCAGTACTTC. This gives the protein CASSDTGAATYYEQYF.

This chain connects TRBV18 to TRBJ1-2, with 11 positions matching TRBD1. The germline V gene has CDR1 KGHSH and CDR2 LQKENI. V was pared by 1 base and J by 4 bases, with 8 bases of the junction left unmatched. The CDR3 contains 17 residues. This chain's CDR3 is CASSPLGTGGIPYGYTF. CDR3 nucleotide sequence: TGTGCCAGCTCACCACTCGGGACAGGGGGGATCCCCTATGGCTACACCTTC.

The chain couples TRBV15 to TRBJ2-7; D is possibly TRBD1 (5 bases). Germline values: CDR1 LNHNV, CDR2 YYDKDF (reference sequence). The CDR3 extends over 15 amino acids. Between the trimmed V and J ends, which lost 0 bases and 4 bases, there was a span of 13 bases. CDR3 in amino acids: CATSREQGVEYEQYF. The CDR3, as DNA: TGTGCCACCAGCAGAGAGCAAGGGGTAGAGTACGAGCAGTACTTC.

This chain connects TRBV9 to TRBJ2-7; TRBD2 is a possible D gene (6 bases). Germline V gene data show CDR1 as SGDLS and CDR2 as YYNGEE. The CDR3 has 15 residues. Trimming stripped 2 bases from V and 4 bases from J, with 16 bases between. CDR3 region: CASSVLAEELYEQYF. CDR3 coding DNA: TGTGCCAGCAGCGTGTTAGCGGAGGAGTTGTACGAGCAGTACTTC.

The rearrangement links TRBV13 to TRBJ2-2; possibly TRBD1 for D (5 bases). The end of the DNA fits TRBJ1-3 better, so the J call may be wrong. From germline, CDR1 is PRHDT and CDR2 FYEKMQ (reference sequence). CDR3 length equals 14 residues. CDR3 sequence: CASSFLQAGNTIYF. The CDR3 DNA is TGTGCCAGCAGCTTTCTACAGGCTGGAAACACCATATATTTT.

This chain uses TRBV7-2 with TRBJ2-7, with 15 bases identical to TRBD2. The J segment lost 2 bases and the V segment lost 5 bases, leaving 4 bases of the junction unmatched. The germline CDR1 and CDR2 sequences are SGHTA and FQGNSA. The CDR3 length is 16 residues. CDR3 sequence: CASSHGTSGRPYEQYF. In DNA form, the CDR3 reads TGTGCCAGCAGCCACGGGACTAGCGGGAGGCCCTACGAGCAGTACTTC. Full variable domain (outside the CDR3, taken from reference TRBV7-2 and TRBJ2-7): GAGVSQSPSNKVTEKGKDVELRCDPISGHTALYWYRQSLGQGLEFLIYFQGNSAPDKSGLPSDRFSAERTGGSVSTLTIQRTQQEDSAVYLCASSHGTSGRPYEQYFGPGTRLTVT.

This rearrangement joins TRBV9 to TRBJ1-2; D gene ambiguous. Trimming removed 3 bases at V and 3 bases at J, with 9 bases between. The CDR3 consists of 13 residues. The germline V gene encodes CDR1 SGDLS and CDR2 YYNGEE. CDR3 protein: CASSETAYYGYTF. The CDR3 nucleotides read TGTGCCAGCAGCGAAACAGCCTACTATGGCTACACCTTC.

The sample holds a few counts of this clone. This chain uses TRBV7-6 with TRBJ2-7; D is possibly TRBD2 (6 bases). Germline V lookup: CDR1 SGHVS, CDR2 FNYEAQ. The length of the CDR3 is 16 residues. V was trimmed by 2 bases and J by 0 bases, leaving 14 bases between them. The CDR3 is CASSLMGPGDSYEQYF. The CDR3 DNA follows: TGTGCCAGCAGCTTAATGGGGCCGGGGGACTCCTACGAGCAGTACTTC.

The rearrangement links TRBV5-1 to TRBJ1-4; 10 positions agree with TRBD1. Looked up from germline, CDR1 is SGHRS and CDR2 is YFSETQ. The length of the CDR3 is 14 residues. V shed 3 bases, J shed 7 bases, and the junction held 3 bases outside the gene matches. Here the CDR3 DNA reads TGCGCCAGCAGCTCGACAGGGGGCGGTGAAAAACTGTTTTTT. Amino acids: CASSSTGGGEKLFF.

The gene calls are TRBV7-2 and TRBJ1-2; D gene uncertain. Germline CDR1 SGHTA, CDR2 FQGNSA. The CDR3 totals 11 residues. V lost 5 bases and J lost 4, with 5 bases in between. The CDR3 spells CASSRLYGYTF. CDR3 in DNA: TGTGCCAGCAGCAGACTCTATGGCTACACCTTC.

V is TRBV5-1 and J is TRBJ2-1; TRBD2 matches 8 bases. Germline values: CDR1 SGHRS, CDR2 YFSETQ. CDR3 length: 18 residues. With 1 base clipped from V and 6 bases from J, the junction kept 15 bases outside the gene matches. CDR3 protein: CASSLYGGGSPSGNEQFF. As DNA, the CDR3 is TGCGCCAGCAGCTTGTATGGCGGGGGGTCCCCCTCTGGCAATGAGCAGTTCTTC.